What follows are 27 T cell receptor beta chains derived from one specimen sequenced in a study of blood T cell repertoires in COVID-19. Sequencing used immunoSEQ multiplex PCR; TCRdb keeps in-frame clones, though not all of them. The sample records 95,000 to 150,000 clones, more than 75% being singletons. Sequencing was performed on peripheral blood. These receptors were obtained from a man in his sixties with acute or convalescent COVID-19.

The chain employs TRBV7-2 and TRBJ1-4; D call uncertain. Between the trimmed V and J ends, which lost 5 bases and 0 bases, there was a span of 10 bases. Germline V CDR1 and CDR2: SGHTA, FQGNSA. The CDR3 extends over 15 amino acids. The CDR3 is CASSPYTTTNEKLFF. The DNA for the CDR3 is TGTGCCAGCAGCCCTTACACCACAACTAATGAAAAACTGTTTTTT. Supplemented by reference TRBV7-2 and TRBJ1-4, the full variable domain reads GAGVSQSPSNKVTEKGKDVELRCDPISGHTALYWYRQSLGQGLEFLIYFQGNSAPDKSGLPSDRFSAERTGGSVSTLTIQRTQQEDSAVYLCASSPYTTTNEKLFFGSGTQLSVL.

CDR3 in amino acids: CASSLGPRDKAFF. The CDR3 nucleotides are TGTGCCAGCAGCTTAGGACCGAGGGACAAAGCTTTCTTT. The chain employs TRBV7-9 and TRBJ1-1, with a weak D call TRBD1 (6 bases). The CDR3 covers 13 residues. Germline V gives CDR1 SEHNR, CDR2 FQNEAQ (reference sequence). Trimming took 1 base from V and 9 from J, leaving 12 bases between them.

This clone was seen a handful of times. The chain recombines TRBV28 with TRBJ2-5; the D gene is possibly TRBD2 (6 bases). Germline assignment: CDR1 MDHEN and CDR2 SYDVKM. Trimming left V 2 bases short and J 9 bases short, with 7 bases between. The CDR3 has 11 amino acids. The DNA for the CDR3 is TGTGCCAGCAGTTTAGGAGGGGCCCAGTACTTC. Its protein is CASSLGGAQYF.

V gene TRBV2 combines with J gene TRBJ2-7; D possibly corresponds to TRBD2 (6 bases). The germline V gene has CDR1 SNHLY and CDR2 FYNNEI. Trimming shortened V by 8 bases and J by 5 bases, and 16 bases separated the two germline ends. This CDR3 comprises 13 residues. CDR3 amino acids: CASLPPGVNEQYF. CDR3 coding DNA: TGTGCCAGCCTTCCCCCGGGGGTCAACGAGCAGTACTTC.

This chain links TRBV9 with TRBJ2-1; 7 bases fit TRBD2. Germline lookup yields CDR1 SGDLS and CDR2 YYNGEE. CDR3 size: 14 residues. V was pared by 0 bases and J by 5 bases, with 2 bases of the junction left unmatched. CDR3 protein: CASSVAGGHNEQFF. The CDR3 DNA is TGTGCCAGCAGCGTAGCGGGGGGACACAATGAGCAGTTCTTC.

This sequence joins TRBV6-4 and TRBJ2-1; 7 bases align to TRBD2. Germline values: CDR1 MRHNA, CDR2 SNTAGT. With 4 bases clipped from V and 6 bases from J, the junction kept 9 bases outside the gene matches. The CDR3 runs 15 residues. The CDR3 DNA reads as TGTGCCAGCAGTGGGGAAGCGGGAACGGGCAATGAGCAGTTCTTC. It translates to CASSGEAGTGNEQFF.

V and J are TRBV4-2 and TRBJ2-5; D might be TRBD1 (6 bases). The CDR3 spans 17 residues. V gave up 1 base and J gave up 4 bases, with 19 bases separating them. Germline V gene data show CDR1 as LGHNA and CDR2 as YNFKEQ. The CDR3 loop reads CASSQGHRTDSRETQYF. As DNA, the CDR3 is TGTGCCAGCAGCCAAGGTCACAGGACGGACAGCCGAGAGACCCAGTACTTC.

The V call is TRBV28, the J call TRBJ1-3; the D is unclear. Germline V gene sequence: CDR1 MDHEN, CDR2 SYDVKM. The CDR3 consists of 14 residues. Trimming shortened V by 4 bases and J by 6 bases, and 13 bases separated the two germline ends. The CDR3 sequence is CASSSSGVQNTIYF. Here the CDR3 DNA reads TGTGCCAGCAGTTCTTCAGGCGTCCAAAACACCATATATTTT. The variable domain in full, with the rest retrieved from reference TRBV28 and TRBJ1-3, is DVKVTQSSRYLVKRTGEKVFLECVQDMDHENMFWYRQDPGLGLRLIYFSYDVKMKEKGDIPEGYSVSREKKERFSLILESASTNQTSMYLCASSSSGVQNTIYFGEGSWLTVV.

Worth noting for this clone: A junction boundary mismatches the germline segment, possibly from a read error. The CDR3 region is CASSSPGGSRAGF. Written as DNA, the CDR3 is TGTGCCAGCAGTTCTCCTGGGGGGTCCAGGGCGGGTTTT. This chain connects TRBV28 to TRBJ2-3, with a weak D call TRBD2 (6 bases). CDR3 length equals 13 residues. Looked up from germline, CDR1 is MDHEN and CDR2 is SYDVKM.

This rearrangement joins TRBV28 to TRBJ2-1; unclear D gene. Deletions cut 5 bases from V and 3 bases from J, with 11 bases between. The germline CDR1 and CDR2 sequences are MDHEN and SYDVKM. This CDR3 contains 14 residues. The CDR3 loop is CASSKSQVYNEQFF. CDR3 DNA: TGTGCCAGCAGTAAATCGCAGGTCTACAATGAGCAGTTCTTC.

CDR3 bases: TGTGCCAGCAGCTCCCAGGGCAATCAGCCCCAGCATTTT. Translation gives CASSSQGNQPQHF. V is TRBV7-2 and J is TRBJ1-5; D gene unclear. V was trimmed by 4 bases and J by 2 bases, leaving 6 bases between them. The CDR3 runs 13 residues. Per the germline V gene, CDR1 is SGHTA and CDR2 is FQGNSA.

The V gene is TRBV19, the J gene TRBJ2-2, with 12 bases that match TRBD1. Germline CDR1 LNHDA, CDR2 SQIVND (reference sequence). Trimming removed 5 bases from V and 5 bases from J; junction bases left unmatched: 6. The CDR3 runs to 16 residues. As DNA, the CDR3 is TGTGCCAGTAGTCTGGGACAGGGGGCTGGGACCGGGGAGCTGTTTTTT. As protein: CASSLGQGAGTGELFF.

The chain combines TRBV28 with TRBJ1-5; TRBD1 might be the D (6 bases). With 6 bases removed from V and 2 bases from J, the gap between germline ends came to 11 bases. Germline lookup yields CDR1 MDHEN and CDR2 SYDVKM. CDR3 length: 14 residues. The CDR3 bases are TGTGCCAGCAGGACACAGGGAGGCAATCAGCCCCAGCATTTT. Translating it yields CASRTQGGNQPQHF.

This clone has a handful of counts. V and J are TRBV4-1 and TRBJ2-1; 7 positions match TRBD2. Trimming removed 0 bases from V and 2 bases from J; junction bases left unmatched: 4. The CDR3 contains 16 residues. Germline CDR1 reads MGHRA; CDR2 reads YSYEKL. CDR3 region: CASSQDWGGAYNEQFF. CDR3 DNA sequence: TGCGCCAGCAGCCAAGATTGGGGGGGTGCCTACAATGAGCAGTTCTTC.

The chain carries TRBV28 and TRBJ1-5, with a possible D match to TRBD1 (5 bases). The CDR3 has 16 amino acids. CDR1 is MDHEN, CDR2 SYDVKM, per germline. The V and J ends lost 6 bases and 10 bases respectively, with 25 bases between them. The CDR3 DNA follows: TGTGCCAGCAGCCAACCCAGGGAGGGAGGGAGGAAACCCCAGCATTTT. It is translated as CASSQPREGGRKPQHF.

The chain uses TRBV6-5 and TRBJ2-7; the match to TRBD2 covers 8 bases. The CDR3 spans 14 residues. Losses at the gene ends were 6 bases for V and 2 bases for J; bases not matched to a gene: 6. CDR1 is MNHEY, CDR2 SVGAGI, per germline. Here the CDR3 DNA reads TGTGCCAGCAGGGTTAGCGGGACAACCTACGAGCAGTACTTC. This gives the protein CASRVSGTTYEQYF.

V usage is TRBV5-1 and J usage is TRBJ2-5, with 10 bases matching TRBD2. V lost 1 base, J lost 3 bases, and 0 bases stayed unmatched. Germline assignment: CDR1 SGHRS and CDR2 YFSETQ. CDR3 length: 14 amino acids. The DNA of the CDR3 is TGCGCCAGCAGCTTGAGCGGGGGGGAAGAGACCCAGTACTTC. It translates to CASSLSGGEETQYF.

In DNA, the CDR3 is TGTGCCAGCAGCTTAAGCGGTTTCGGGAGCACAGATACGCAGTATTTT. Protein product: CASSLSGFGSTDTQYF. The chain is built from TRBV7-3 and TRBJ2-3; D unclear. The V gene's germline CDR1 is SGHTA and CDR2 FQGTGA. V was trimmed by 1 base and J by 0 bases, leaving 11 bases between them. This CDR3 is built from 16 residues.

The rearrangement uses TRBV10-2 and TRBJ2-2; possible D gene TRBD1, 6 bases. Per germline, CDR1 WSHSY and CDR2 SAAADI. V was shortened by 6 bases and J by 5 bases, with 16 bases between the two germline ends. The CDR3 covers 15 residues. This chain's CDR3 is CASRPTGDPTGELFF. The CDR3 DNA is TGCGCCAGCAGACCGACAGGCGATCCGACCGGGGAGCTGTTTTTT.

V usage is TRBV4-3 and J usage is TRBJ1-3, with a tentative D call TRBD1 (5 bases). Germline CDR1 and CDR2: LGHNA and YSLEER. This CDR3 region has 15 residues. The V gene lost 3 bases and the J gene lost 0 bases, with 9 bases spanning the gap. DNA for the CDR3: TGCGCCAGCAGCCAGGACACTTACTCTGGAAACACCATATATTTT. Translated, it gives CASSQDTYSGNTIYF.

The J gene is TRBJ2-3, the V gene TRBV6-5; a possible D gene is TRBD1 (6 bases). Germline assignment: CDR1 MNHEY and CDR2 SVGAGI. The V gene lost 6 bases and the J gene lost 3 bases, with 13 bases spanning the gap. The CDR3 covers 14 residues. The CDR3 protein is CASSPGTPTDTQYF. CDR3 bases: TGTGCCAGCAGCCCCGGGACACCAACAGATACGCAGTATTTT.

V and J are TRBV4-2 and TRBJ2-1, with TRBD1 matching over 10 bases. The CDR3 length is 18 residues. Germline values: CDR1 LGHNA, CDR2 YNFKEQ. The V gene end was trimmed by 3 bases and the J gene end by 5 bases; junction bases not matched to a gene: 13. CDR3 DNA: TGTGCCAGCAGCCAGGCCCGTAGGGGGACAGGGGAGGACAATGAGCAGTTCTTC. This gives the protein CASSQARRGTGEDNEQFF.

This clone was seen just once. This chain connects TRBV30 to TRBJ2-3, with TRBD2 matching over 7 bases. CDR3 length: 13 amino acids. The germline V gene encodes CDR1 GTSNPN and CDR2 SVGIG (reference sequence). V dropped 0 bases and J dropped 6; count of bases not matched to a gene: 3. The CDR3 here is CAWSVMGGDTQYF. CDR3 coding DNA: TGTGCCTGGAGTGTAATGGGGGGGGATACGCAGTATTTT.

The rearrangement links TRBV9 to TRBJ2-7; tentatively, D is TRBD1 (5 bases). CDR3 length equals 15 residues. V gave up 4 bases and J gave up 2 bases, with 16 bases separating them. CDR1 and CDR2 (germline): SGDLS, YYNGEE. The CDR3 here is CASSPSATETYEQYF. DNA for the CDR3: TGTGCCAGCAGCCCGTCCGCGACAGAAACCTACGAGCAGTACTTC.

The rearrangement uses TRBV15 and TRBJ2-7; D is unclear. This CDR3 is built from 13 residues. CDR1 LNHNV and CDR2 YYDKDF come from the germline V gene (reference sequence). Trimming left V 3 bases short and J 2 bases short, with 8 bases between. This CDR3 is CATSRAVTYEQYF. The CDR3 bases are TGTGCCACCAGCAGGGCCGTTACCTACGAGCAGTACTTC.

This chain connects TRBV5-1 to TRBJ2-7; D perhaps matches TRBD1 (6 bases). The length of the CDR3 is 14 residues. The V gene lost 2 bases and the J gene lost 2 bases, with 11 bases spanning the gap. The V gene's germline CDR1 is SGHRS and CDR2 YFSETQ. The CDR3 reads CASSFNRAPYEQYF. CDR3 nucleotide sequence: TGCGCCAGCAGCTTCAACAGGGCCCCCTACGAGCAGTACTTC.

The rearrangement joins TRBV10-3 to TRBJ2-5; TRBD1 matches 7 bases. V shed 3 bases and J 2 bases; nucleotides not matched to a gene: 3. The CDR3 totals 14 residues. Germline CDR1 reads ENHRY; CDR2 reads SYGVKD. As DNA, the CDR3 is TGTGCCATCAGTGAACTGGGACAGCAAGAGACCCAGTACTTC. Translating gives CAISELGQQETQYF.